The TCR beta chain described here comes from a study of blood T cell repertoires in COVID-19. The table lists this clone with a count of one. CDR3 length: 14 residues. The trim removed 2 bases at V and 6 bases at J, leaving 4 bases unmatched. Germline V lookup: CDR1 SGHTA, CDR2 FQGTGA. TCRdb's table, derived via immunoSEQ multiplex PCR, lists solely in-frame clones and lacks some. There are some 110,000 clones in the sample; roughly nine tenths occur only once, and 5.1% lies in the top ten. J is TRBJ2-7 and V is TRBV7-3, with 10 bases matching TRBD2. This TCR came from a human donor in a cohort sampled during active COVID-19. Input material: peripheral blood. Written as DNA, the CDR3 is TGTGCCAGCAGCTTATCTAGCGGGAGCCTCGAGCAGTACTTC. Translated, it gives CASSLSSGSLEQYF.